Sequencing of this T cell receptor (beta chain) was carried out in a study of response to subunit inactivated influenza vaccine (dated by TCRdb to 2016 to 2019). Study-wide context: Deep quantitative profiling of the T cell receptor repertoire was used in the study to follow responses to a trivalent subunit inactivated influenza vaccine. General findings and caveats noted by the study authors: The authors proposed that each seasonal influenza vaccination may bring in only a limited number of new T cells.

A few counts support this clonotype. What antigen it recognizes has not been identified. No base quality information exists; no much larger clone differs at one position. Its CDR3 holds 16 amino acids, cysteine through phenylalanine. This entry keeps only the CDR3 DNA: 48 bases, framed from base 1. Trimmed from V: 5 bases; trimmed from J: 5 bases; junction bases lacking a gene match: 11. The receptor library was made with RT-PCR. The instrument was an Illumina HiSeq 2500. TCRdb applied fastp at Q25 and MiXCR to the public reads, then kept only in-frame beta chains. Each entry is one CDR3 protein sequence, shown with its most common DNA and genes. Counted in this sample were some 500,000 distinct CDR3 sequences; more than 15% of them appeared once. The ten largest account for approximately 3% of the sample.

This TCR came from a man aged 45-69 years who received an inactivated influenza vaccine. Donor details come from another sample of the same person, matched by shared clones. The material was CD4+ T cells sorted from PBMCs, obtained roughly 24 months after vaccination. The V and J genes are TRBV12-3 or TRBV12-4 and TRBJ2-3; 9 bases in the middle match TRBD2. The CDR3 sequence is CASSDLSGSAGDTQYF. In nucleotide form, the sequence is TGTGCCAGCAGTGATCTTAGCGGGAGTGCGGGAGATACGCAGTATTTT.